This TCR beta chain was obtained from a study of OX40 agonist ivuxolimab in advanced cancers. Study-level background: One patient with hepatocellular carcinoma and two with cutaneous melanoma, three in all, had partial responses.

V was trimmed by 3 bases and J by 7 bases, leaving 15 bases between them. CDR3 length: 14 amino acids. Germline lookup yields CDR1 GTSNPN and CDR2 SVGIG (reference sequence). Here immunoSEQ multiplex PCR was the method, and the copy in TCRdb shows in-frame clones only, minus some. The sample shows some 90,000 clones, about 93% of them seen only once. People who had autoimmune disease history or systemic immunosuppression were excluded. The TCR comes from an adult with an advanced solid tumor such as melanoma, head and neck, liver or kidney cancer. The sample consisted of CD4+ or CD8+ T cells sorted from blood, taken in a trial of the OX40 agonist ivuxolimab. The chain joins TRBV30 to TRBJ1-4; D is unresolved. Written as DNA, the CDR3 is TGTGCCTGGAGCTCTGCCCTAGGCGGTGAAAAACTGTTTTTT. Translated: CAWSSALGGEKLFF.